This T cell receptor (beta chain) appears in the sequencing data of a study of OX40 agonist ivuxolimab in advanced cancers. Looking at the study overall: All patients had ivuxolimab intravenously every 2 weeks at 0.01 to 10 mg/kg.

V lost 5 bases to trimming and J lost 4 bases, with 5 bases between them. Germline values: CDR1 SEHNR, CDR2 FQNEAQ (reference sequence). The CDR3 loop spans 11 amino acids. Sequencing was performed with immunoSEQ multiplex PCR; in TCRdb, only in-frame clones are kept and a portion is missing. The data contain 20,000 to 25,000 clones, more than 75% of them singletons. Exclusion of a patient followed from autoimmune disease history or systemic immunosuppression. Comment on this clone: The antigen is undetermined.

Findings and caveats of the study: With doses of 0.1 to 3.0 mg/kg, CD4+ and CD8+ blood T cells had undergone clonal expansion by week 6.

The receptor comes from an adult with an advanced solid tumor such as melanoma, head and neck, liver or kidney cancer. The chain recombines TRBV7-9 with TRBJ2-5; D might be TRBD1 (5 bases). Specimen: CD4+ or CD8+ T cells sorted from blood, collected in a trial of the OX40 agonist ivuxolimab. The CDR3 spells CASSDRETQYF. The CDR3 DNA follows: TGTGCCAGCAGCGACAGAGAGACCCAGTACTTC.